The T cell receptor (beta chain) under discussion was sequenced for a study of T-cell memory formation after mild COVID-19. This CDR3 has 16 residues. The V end lost 0 bases, the J end lost 6 bases, and 15 bases lay between the germline ends. Germline loops: CDR1 SGDLS, CDR2 YYNGEE. Findings and caveats of the study: Clones contracting across day 15 to 85 had a balanced CD4/CD8 profile; later expanding clones leaned CD4+.

This clonotype was counted a few times. Its antigen is not known. cDNA libraries for TCR alpha and TCR beta, carrying sample barcodes and UMIs, came from 5'RACE with constant-segment primers. TCRdb reanalysed the 5' RACE reads using MiXCR and keeps one entry per CDR3 protein. The sample lists under 300,000 distinct CDR3 sequences; around 17% were seen once. The chain is built from TRBV9 and TRBJ2-2; TRBD1 or TRBD2 may be the D gene (6 bases each). Source material: PBMCs or a T cell subset sorted from them (not recorded which). This sequence originates from a man aged 18 to 35 who had mild COVID-19 (a few samples of this study predate the infection). Cell type and time point are not known. CDR3 region: CASSVAWGALPGELFF. The CDR3 DNA is TGTGCCAGCAGCGTAGCCTGGGGGGCCCTCCCCGGGGAGCTGTTTTTT.